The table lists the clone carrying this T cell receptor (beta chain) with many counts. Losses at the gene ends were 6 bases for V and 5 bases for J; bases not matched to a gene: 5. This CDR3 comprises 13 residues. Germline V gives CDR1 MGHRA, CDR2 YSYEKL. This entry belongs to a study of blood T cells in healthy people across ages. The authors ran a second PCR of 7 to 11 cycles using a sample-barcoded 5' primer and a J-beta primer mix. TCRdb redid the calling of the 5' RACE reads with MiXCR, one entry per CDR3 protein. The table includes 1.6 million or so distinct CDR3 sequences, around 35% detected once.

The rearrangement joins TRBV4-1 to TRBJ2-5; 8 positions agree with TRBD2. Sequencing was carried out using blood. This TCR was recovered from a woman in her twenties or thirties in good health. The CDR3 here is CASSAGGAETQYF. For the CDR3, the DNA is TGCGCCAGCAGTGCGGGGGGCGCGGAGACCCAGTACTTC.